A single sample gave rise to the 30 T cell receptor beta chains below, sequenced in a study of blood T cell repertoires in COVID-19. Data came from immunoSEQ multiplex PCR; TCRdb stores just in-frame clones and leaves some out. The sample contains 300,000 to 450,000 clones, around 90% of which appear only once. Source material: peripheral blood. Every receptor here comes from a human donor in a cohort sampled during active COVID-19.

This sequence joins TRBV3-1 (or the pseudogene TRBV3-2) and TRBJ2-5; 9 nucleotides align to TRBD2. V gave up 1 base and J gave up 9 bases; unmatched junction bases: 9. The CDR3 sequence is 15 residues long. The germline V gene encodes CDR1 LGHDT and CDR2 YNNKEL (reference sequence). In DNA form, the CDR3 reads TGTGCCAGCAGCCAAGGACTAGCGGTAATCGGGGCCCAGTACTTC. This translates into CASSQGLAVIGAQYF.

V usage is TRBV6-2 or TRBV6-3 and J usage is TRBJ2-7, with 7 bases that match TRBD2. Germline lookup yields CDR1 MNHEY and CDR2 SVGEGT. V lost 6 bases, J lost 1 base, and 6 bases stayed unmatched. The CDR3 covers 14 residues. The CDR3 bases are TGTGCCAGCAGCCGACTAGCCCGTTCCTACGAGCAGTACTTC. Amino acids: CASSRLARSYEQYF.

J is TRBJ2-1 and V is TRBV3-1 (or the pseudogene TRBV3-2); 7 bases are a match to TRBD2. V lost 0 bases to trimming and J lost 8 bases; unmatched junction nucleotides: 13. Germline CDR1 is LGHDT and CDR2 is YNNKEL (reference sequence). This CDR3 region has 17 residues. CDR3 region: CASSQDHPRGTWDEQFF. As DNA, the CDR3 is TGTGCCAGCAGCCAAGATCACCCGCGGGGGACCTGGGATGAGCAGTTCTTC.

The CDR3 DNA is TGTGCCAGCAGTCGGGACGGGACAGCGACTTCCCTAGGAGAGACCCAGTACTTC. This gives the protein CASSRDGTATSLGETQYF. The genes are TRBV25-1 and TRBJ2-5, with 7 bases that match TRBD1. CDR3 size: 18 residues. Germline values: CDR1 MGHDK, CDR2 SYGVNS. V was clipped by 5 bases and J by 4 bases; unmatched bases: 19.

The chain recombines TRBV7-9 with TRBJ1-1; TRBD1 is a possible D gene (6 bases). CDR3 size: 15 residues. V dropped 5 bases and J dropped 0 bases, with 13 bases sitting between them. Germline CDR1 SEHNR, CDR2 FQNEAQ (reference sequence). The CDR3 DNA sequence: TGTGCCAGCAGCCCCAGGGACAACATGAACACTGAAGCTTTCTTT. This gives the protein CASSPRDNMNTEAFF.

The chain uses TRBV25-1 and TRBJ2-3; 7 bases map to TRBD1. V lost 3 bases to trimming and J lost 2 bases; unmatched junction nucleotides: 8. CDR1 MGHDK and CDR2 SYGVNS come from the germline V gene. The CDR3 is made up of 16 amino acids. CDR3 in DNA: TGTGCCAGCAGTGACCCCAGTAGGGGGCCCACAGATACGCAGTATTTT. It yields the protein CASSDPSRGPTDTQYF.

The CDR3 spells CASSFLSNDRENYGYTF. DNA of the CDR3: TGTGCCAGTAGTTTTCTCAGTAACGACAGGGAAAACTATGGCTACACCTTC. The chain combines TRBV19 with TRBJ1-2; the match to TRBD1 covers 7 bases. V shed 5 bases and J 2 bases; nucleotides not matched to a gene: 14. Germline V CDR1 and CDR2: LNHDA, SQIVND (reference sequence). The CDR3 sequence is 17 residues long.

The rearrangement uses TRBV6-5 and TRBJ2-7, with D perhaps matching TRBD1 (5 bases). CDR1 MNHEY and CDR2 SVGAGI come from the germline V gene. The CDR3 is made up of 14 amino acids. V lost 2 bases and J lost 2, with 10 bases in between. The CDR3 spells CASSYSNRPYEQYF. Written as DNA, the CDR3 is TGTGCCAGCAGTTACAGTAACAGGCCCTACGAGCAGTACTTC.

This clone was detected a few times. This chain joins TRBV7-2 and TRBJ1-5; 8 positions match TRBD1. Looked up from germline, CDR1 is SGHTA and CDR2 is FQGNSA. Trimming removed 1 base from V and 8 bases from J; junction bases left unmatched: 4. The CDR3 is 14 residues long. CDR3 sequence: CASSLGTGSKPQHF. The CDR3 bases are TGTGCCAGCAGCTTAGGGACAGGGAGTAAGCCCCAGCATTTT.

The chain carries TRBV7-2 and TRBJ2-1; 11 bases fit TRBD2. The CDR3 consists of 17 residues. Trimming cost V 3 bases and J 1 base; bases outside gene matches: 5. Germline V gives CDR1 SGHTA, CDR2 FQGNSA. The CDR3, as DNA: TGTGCCAGCAGCTTCCTACTAGCGGGAGAATCCTACAATGAGCAGTTCTTC. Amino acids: CASSFLLAGESYNEQFF.

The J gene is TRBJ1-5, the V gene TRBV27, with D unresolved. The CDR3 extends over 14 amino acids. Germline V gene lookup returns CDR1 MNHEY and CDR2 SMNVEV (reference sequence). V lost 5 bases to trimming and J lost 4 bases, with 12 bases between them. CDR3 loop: CASSPGKSNQPQHF. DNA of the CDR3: TGTGCCAGCAGTCCCGGGAAATCAAATCAGCCCCAGCATTTT.

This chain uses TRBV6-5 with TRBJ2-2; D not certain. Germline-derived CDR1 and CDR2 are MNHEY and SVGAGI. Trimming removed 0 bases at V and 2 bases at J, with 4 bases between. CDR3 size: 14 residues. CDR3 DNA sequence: TGTGCCAGCAGTTACTCTACTAACACCGGGGAGCTGTTTTTT. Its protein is CASSYSTNTGELFF.

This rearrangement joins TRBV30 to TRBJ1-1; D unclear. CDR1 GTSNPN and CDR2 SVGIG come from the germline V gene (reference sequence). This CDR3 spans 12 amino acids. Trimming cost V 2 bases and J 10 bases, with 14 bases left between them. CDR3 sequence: CAWSPTRVPAFF. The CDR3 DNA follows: TGTGCCTGGAGTCCAACCCGGGTCCCAGCTTTCTTT.

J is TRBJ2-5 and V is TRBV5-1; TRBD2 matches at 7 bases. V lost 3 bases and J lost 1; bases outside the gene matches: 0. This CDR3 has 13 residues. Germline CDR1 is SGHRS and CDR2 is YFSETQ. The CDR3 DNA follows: TGCGCCAGCAGCTGGGGGGGCCAAGAGACCCAGTACTTC. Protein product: CASSWGGQETQYF.

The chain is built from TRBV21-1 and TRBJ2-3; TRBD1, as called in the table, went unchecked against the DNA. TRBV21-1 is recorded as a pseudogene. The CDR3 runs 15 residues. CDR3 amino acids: CASSKGQGITDTQYF. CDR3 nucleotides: TGTGCCAGCAGCAAAGGCCAGGGGATCACAGATACGCAGTATTTT.

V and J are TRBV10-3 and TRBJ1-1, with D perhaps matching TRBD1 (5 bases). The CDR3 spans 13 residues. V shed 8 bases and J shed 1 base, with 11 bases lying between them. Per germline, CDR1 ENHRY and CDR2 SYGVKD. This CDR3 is CAIGAHQNTEAFF. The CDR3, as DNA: TGTGCCATCGGGGCCCACCAGAACACTGAAGCTTTCTTT.

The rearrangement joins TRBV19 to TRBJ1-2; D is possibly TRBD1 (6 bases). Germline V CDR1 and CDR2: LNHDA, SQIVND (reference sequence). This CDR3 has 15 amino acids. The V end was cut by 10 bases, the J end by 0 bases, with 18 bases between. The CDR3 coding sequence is TGTGCCACCTCAAACGGACAGCCAACTAACTATGGCTACACCTTC. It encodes CATSNGQPTNYGYTF.

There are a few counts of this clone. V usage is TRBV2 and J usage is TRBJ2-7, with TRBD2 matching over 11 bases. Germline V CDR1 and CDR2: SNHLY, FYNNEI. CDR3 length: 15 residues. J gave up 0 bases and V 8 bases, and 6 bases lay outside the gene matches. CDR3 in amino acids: CASARTSGSSYEQYF. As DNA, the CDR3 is TGTGCCAGCGCCCGGACTAGCGGGTCCTCCTACGAGCAGTACTTC.

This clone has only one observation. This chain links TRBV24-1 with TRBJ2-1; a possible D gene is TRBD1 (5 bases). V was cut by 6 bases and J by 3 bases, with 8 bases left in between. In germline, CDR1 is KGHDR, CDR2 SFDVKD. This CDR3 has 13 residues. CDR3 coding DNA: TGTGCCACCAGTTCAGGGAACTACAATGAGCAGTTCTTC. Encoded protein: CATSSGNYNEQFF.

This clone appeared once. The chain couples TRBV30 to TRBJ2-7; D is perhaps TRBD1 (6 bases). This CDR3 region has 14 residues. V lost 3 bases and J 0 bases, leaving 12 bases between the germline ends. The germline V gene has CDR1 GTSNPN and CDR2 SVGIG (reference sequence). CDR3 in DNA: TGTGCCTGGAGCTCAAAAGGGGGCTCCTACGAGCAGTACTTC. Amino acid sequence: CAWSSKGGSYEQYF.

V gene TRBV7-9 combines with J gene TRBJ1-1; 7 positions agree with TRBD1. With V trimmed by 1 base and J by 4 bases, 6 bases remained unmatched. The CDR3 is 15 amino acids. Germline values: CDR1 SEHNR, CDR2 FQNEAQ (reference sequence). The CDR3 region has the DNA TGTGCCAGCAGCTTAGGCCGGCAGGGGGTCACTGAAGCTTTCTTT. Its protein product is CASSLGRQGVTEAFF.

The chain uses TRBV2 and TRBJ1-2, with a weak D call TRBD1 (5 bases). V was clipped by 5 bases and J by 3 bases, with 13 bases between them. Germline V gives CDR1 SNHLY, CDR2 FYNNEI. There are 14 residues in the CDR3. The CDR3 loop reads CASSTGVGDYGYTF. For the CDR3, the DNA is TGTGCCAGCAGTACAGGAGTTGGAGACTATGGCTACACCTTC.

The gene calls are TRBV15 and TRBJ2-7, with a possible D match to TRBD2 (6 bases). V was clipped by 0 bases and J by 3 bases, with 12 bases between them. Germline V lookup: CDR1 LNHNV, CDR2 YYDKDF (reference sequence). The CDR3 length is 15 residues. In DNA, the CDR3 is TGTGCCACCAGCAGAGATTCGTTCGGGGGCTACGAGCAGTACTTC. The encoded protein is CATSRDSFGGYEQYF.

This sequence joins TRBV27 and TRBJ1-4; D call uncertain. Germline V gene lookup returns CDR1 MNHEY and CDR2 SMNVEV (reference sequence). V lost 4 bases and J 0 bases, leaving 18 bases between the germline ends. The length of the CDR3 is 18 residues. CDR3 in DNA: TGTGCCAGCAGTTCCCGGATTGGCGCGGCCACAACTAATGAAAAACTGTTTTTT. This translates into CASSSRIGAATTNEKLFF.

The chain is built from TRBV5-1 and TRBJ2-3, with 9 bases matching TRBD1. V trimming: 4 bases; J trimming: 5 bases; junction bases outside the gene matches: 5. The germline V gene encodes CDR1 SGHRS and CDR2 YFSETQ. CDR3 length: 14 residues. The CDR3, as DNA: TGCGCCAGCAGCGGGACAGGGAGAGGAGATACGCAGTATTTT. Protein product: CASSGTGRGDTQYF.

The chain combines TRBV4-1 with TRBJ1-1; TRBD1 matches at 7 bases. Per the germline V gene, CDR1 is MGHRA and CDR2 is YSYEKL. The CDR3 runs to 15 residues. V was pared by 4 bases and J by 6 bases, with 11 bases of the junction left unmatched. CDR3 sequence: CASSRIQGPSAEAFF. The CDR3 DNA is TGCGCCAGCAGCCGGATACAGGGGCCCAGCGCTGAAGCTTTCTTT.

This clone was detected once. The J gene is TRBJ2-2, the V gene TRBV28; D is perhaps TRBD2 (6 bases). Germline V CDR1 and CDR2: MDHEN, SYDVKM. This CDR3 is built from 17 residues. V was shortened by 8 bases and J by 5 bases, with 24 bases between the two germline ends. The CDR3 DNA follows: TGTGCCAGCGGAGGGTCAAGCGGCGCAGATAATACCGGGGAGCTGTTTTTT. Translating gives CASGGSSGADNTGELFF.

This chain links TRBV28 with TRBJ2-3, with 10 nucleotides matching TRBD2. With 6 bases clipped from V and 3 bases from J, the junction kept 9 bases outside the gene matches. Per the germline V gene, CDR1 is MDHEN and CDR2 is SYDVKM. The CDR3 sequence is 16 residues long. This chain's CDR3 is CASSPGLARFTDTQYF. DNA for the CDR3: TGTGCCAGCAGCCCGGGACTAGCGCGATTTACAGATACGCAGTATTTT.

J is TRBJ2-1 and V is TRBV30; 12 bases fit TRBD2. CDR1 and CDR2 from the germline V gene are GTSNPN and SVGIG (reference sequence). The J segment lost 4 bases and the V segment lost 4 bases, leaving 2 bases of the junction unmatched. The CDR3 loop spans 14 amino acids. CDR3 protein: CAWMTSGGYNEQFF. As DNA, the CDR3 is TGTGCCTGGATGACTAGCGGGGGTTACAATGAGCAGTTCTTC.

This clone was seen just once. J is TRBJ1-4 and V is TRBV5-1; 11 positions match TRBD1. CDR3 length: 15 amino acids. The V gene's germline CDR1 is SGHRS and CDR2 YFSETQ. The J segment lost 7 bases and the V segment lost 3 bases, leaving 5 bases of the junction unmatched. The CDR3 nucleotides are TGCGCCAGCAGCTGGACAGGGGGCGCCGGTGAAAAACTGTTTTTT. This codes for CASSWTGGAGEKLFF.